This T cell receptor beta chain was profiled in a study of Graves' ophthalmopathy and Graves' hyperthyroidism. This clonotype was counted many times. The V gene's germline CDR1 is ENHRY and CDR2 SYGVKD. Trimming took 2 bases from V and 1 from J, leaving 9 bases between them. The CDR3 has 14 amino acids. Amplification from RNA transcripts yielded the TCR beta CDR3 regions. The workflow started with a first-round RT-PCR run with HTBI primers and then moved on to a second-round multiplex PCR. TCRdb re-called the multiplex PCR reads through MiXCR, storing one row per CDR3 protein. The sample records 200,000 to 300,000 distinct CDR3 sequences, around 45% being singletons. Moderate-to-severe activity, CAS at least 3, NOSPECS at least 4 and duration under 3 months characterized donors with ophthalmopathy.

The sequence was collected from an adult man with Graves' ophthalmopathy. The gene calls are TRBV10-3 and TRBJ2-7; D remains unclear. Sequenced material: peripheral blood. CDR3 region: CAISEEATSYEQYF. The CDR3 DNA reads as TGTGCCATCAGTGAGGAAGCAACTTCCTACGAGCAGTACTTC.